A selection of T cell receptor beta chains follows, all from one sample in a study of T cells expressing NK-cell markers. One entry per CDR3 protein, without DNA, is what TCRdb gives after re-calling the 5' RACE reads. This sample's table has a few hundred thousand distinct CDR3 sequences. The sequenced material came from blood T cells: a sorted CD56 or NKG2C T cell subset, CD4+ or CD8+ T cells, or bulk PBMC T cells (not recorded which). These receptors all come from a woman between 50 and 59 years old in good health. CDR3s include the opening cysteine and the closing phenylalanine or tryptophan.

>TRBJ2-7|TRBV20-1|14
CSAATLAGGYEQYF
>TRBJ1-5|TRBV30|13
CAWSVQGGQPQHF
>TRBJ2-1|TRBV21-1|18
CASSKACMGTSDYNEQFF
>TRBJ2-2|TRBV24-1|14
CATGLAGDRGELFF
>TRBJ2-1|TRBV20-1|16
CSAFGPGTGADNEQFF
>TRBJ2-5|TRBV12-3/TRBV12-4|15
CASIGAGSYSETQYF
>TRBJ2-3|TRBV5-5|15
CASKEGQGPTDTQYF
>TRBJ1-2|TRBV29-1|13
CSVVHSVNYGYTF
>TRBJ2-4|TRBV7-9|15
CASSPRQGAKHIQYF
>TRBJ2-3|TRBV29-1|15
CSVQGLAGITDTQYF
>TRBJ2-2|TRBV11-3|16
CASSQSRHRNTGELFF
>TRBJ2-5|TRBV6-5|15
CASTVAGGGRETQYF
>TRBJ2-7|TRBV28|12
CASQSWGRLQYF
>TRBJ2-7|TRBV4-1|16
CASSQDGGRGTYEQYF
>TRBJ2-1|TRBV25-1|18
CASSDRGLAGGSYNEQFF
>TRBJ1-1|TRBV7-9|12
CASSIGQIEAFF
>TRBJ2-3|TRBV11-3|14
CASMLRDSTDTQYF
>TRBJ1-1|TRBV12-3/TRBV12-4|14
CASSYRDTNTEAFF
>TRBJ1-1|TRBV6-1|15
CASSEAGALNTEAFF
>TRBJ2-1|TRBV20-1|14
CSAKRSGSYNEQFF
>TRBJ2-1|TRBV30|13
CAWSSRTINEQFF
>TRBJ1-2|TRBV10-3|14
CAIRTDRAADGYTF
>TRBJ2-1|TRBV7-2|17
CASSQGGASGIVSEQFF
>TRBJ2-1|TRBV27|16
CASSLIRRRDYNEQFF
>TRBJ2-1|TRBV13|17
CASRHSYRGLTYNEQFF
>TRBJ2-2|TRBV28|14
CATIGQGRTGELFF
>TRBJ1-1|TRBV7-9|15
CASSYRAGLNTEAFF
>TRBJ2-3|TRBV27|16
CASRKEIARGTDTQYF
>TRBJ2-1|TRBV7-6|17
CASSLRPSGQGLNAQFF
>TRBJ1-5|TRBV7-8|14
CASSSGLSNQPQHF
>TRBJ2-1|TRBV20-1|14
CSAITGLASFEQFF
>TRBJ1-1|TRBV19|13
CASSIRGFTEAFF
>TRBJ2-1|TRBV24-1|17
CATSDLSGTSGMGEQFF
>TRBJ1-5|TRBV7-8|15
CASSFGTGPNQPQHF
>TRBJ2-5|TRBV11-3|15
CASSLEGAGKETQYF
>TRBJ2-3|TRBV6-6|16
CASSLSTSGSADTQYF
>TRBJ2-1|TRBV2|12
CASTRWTNEQFF
>TRBJ1-5|TRBV21-1|16
CADKGQTNSSNQPQHF
>TRBJ2-1|TRBV5-5|12
CASSQGLSQQFF
>TRBJ1-5|TRBV10-1|14
CASSESQTYQPQHF
>TRBJ2-1|TRBV20-1|18
CSARPHAPLAGDIDEQFF
>TRBJ2-1|TRBV12-3/TRBV12-4|12
CASSPTAGGKFF
>TRBJ2-1|TRBV20-1|13
CSAREQSRRKQFF
>TRBJ2-5|TRBV12-3/TRBV12-4|16
CASSSPRSGSTETQYF
>TRBJ2-2|TRBV29-1|14
CSVGGAPGTGELFF
>TRBJ1-2|TRBV20-1|16
CSARDSGQKALYGYTF
>TRBJ2-7|TRBV3-1|14
CASSQKGQGHEQYF
>TRBJ2-3|TRBV10-3|18
CAISETASGTSRGDTQYF
>TRBJ2-4|TRBV5-1|16
CASSSGQSLLGNIQYF
>TRBJ2-1|TRBV6-2/TRBV6-3|14
CASTWTSSTNEQFF
>TRBJ2-7|TRBV20-1|14
CSATTLVGGGEQYF
>TRBJ2-2|TRBV11-2|17
CASSLPLPGTRAGELFF
>TRBJ2-1|TRBV6-5|12
CAIGGNYNEQFF
>TRBJ1-1|TRBV5-6|14
CASRDRGLPTEAFF
>TRBJ2-2|TRBV19|16
CASKVLAGGPVGELFF
>TRBJ1-2|TRBV20-1|13
CSASWAGVYGYTF